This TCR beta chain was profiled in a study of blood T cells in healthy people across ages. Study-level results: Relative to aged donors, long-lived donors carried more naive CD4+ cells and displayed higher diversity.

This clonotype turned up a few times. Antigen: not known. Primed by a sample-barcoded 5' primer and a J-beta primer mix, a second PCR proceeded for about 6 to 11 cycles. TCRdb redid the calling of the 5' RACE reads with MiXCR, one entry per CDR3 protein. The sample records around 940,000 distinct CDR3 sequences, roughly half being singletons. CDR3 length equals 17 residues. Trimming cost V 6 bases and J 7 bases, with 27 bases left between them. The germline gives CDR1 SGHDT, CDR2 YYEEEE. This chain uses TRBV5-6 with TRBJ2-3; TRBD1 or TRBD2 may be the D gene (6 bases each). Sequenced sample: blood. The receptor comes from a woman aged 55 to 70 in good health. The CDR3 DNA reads TGTGCCAGCAAACCCACCCCGGGGGCCTATGCGCTAAATACGCAGTATTTT. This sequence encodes CASKPTPGAYALNTQYF.